One and the same sample provided the 32 T cell receptor beta chains below, sequenced in a study of cytomegalovirus exposure and HLA in healthy donors (dated by TCRdb to the late 2010s). The protocol used for the library was the immunoSEQ multiplex PCR assay. For the multiplex PCR, a mixture combining 60 forward primers for TCR Vbeta segments and 13 reverse primers for TCR Jbeta segments was used. This immuneACCESS table, as held by TCRdb, lists in-frame sequences with V and J called but not all clones. Of the missing ones, under half trace to an unresolved V gene in checked studies; the others have no known cause. The sample data list 150,000 to 200,000 clones, and roughly 87% of these were observed just once. The ten most abundant clones make up about 0.21% of the sample. Sequencing used PBMCs. These receptors all come from a girl less than two years old in good health and CMV-seronegative.

The chain joins TRBV29-1 to TRBJ1-1, with D tentatively TRBD1 (5 bases). The CDR3 has 13 residues. Germline assignment: CDR1 SQVTM and CDR2 ANQGSEA. V was shortened by 2 bases and J by 0 bases, with 7 bases between the two germline ends. CDR3 amino acids: CSVEQGLNTEAFF. The CDR3 DNA is TGCAGCGTTGAACAGGGTCTGAACACTGAAGCTTTCTTT.

The chain uses TRBV21-1 and TRBJ2-1; the table assigns TRBD2, which was not confirmed against the DNA. TRBV21-1 is given as a pseudogene. This CDR3 spans 11 amino acids. The CDR3 DNA reads TGTGCCAGCATACGTCGGGAGAACTCGTTCTTC. Protein product: CASIRRENSFF.

This chain uses TRBV4-3 with TRBJ2-7; D may be TRBD2 (5 bases). This CDR3 comprises 15 residues. V dropped 3 bases and J dropped 1 base, with 13 bases sitting between them. Germline CDR1 LGHNA, CDR2 YSLEER. CDR3 nucleotides: TGCGCCAGCAGCCAGGCCTTAGCGTTGTCCTACGAGCAGTACTTC. As protein: CASSQALALSYEQYF.

This clone appeared a single time. The rearrangement uses TRBV9 and TRBJ1-6, with TRBD1 as a possible D gene (6 bases). Germline assignment: CDR1 SGDLS and CDR2 YYNGEE. The ends were cut back, 1 base at V and 8 bases at J, with 22 bases in the middle. The CDR3 runs 18 residues. The CDR3 nucleotides are TGTGCCAGCAGCGTAAAACAGGGTGGTTTCAGGGGAGATTCACCCCTCCACTTT. Translation: CASSVKQGGFRGDSPLHF.

This clone came up once. The chain recombines TRBV2 with TRBJ2-7, with 10 bases lining up with TRBD2. The germline CDR1 and CDR2 sequences are SNHLY and FYNNEI. The CDR3 extends over 15 amino acids. The J segment lost 5 bases and the V segment lost 6 bases, leaving 10 bases of the junction unmatched. The CDR3 is CASSASSGSPHEQYF. The CDR3 bases are TGTGCCAGCAGCGCGTCTAGCGGGAGCCCCCACGAGCAGTACTTC.

The chain joins TRBV6-5 to TRBJ2-3, with TRBD2 matching 8 bases. The junction had 8 bases not matched to a gene; V was cut back by 5 bases and J by 4 bases. The CDR3 runs 15 residues. Germline V gene lookup returns CDR1 MNHEY and CDR2 SVGAGI. The chain's CDR3 is CASSLRGVGADTQYF. The DNA of the CDR3 is TGTGCCAGCAGTCTGCGGGGGGTGGGCGCAGATACGCAGTATTTT.

The rearrangement links TRBV4-1 to TRBJ2-6; D perhaps matches TRBD2 (6 bases). CDR1 is MGHRA and CDR2 is YSYEKL in the germline V gene. V lost 4 bases and J lost 1, with 17 bases in between. The CDR3 consists of 18 residues. The CDR3 protein is CASSPEGGIGSGANVLTF. The CDR3 region has the DNA TGCGCCAGCAGCCCCGAAGGAGGGATCGGATCTGGGGCCAACGTCCTGACTTTC.

The chain carries TRBV27 and TRBJ1-6, with TRBD1 matching 8 bases. CDR3 length equals 15 residues. CDR1 and CDR2 (germline): MNHEY, SMNVEV (reference sequence). The junction had 9 bases not matched to a gene; V was cut back by 5 bases and J by 9 bases. Here the CDR3 reads CASSPGQGRFSPLHF. CDR3 DNA sequence: TGTGCCAGCAGTCCCGGACAGGGCCGGTTTTCACCCCTCCACTTT.

This chain connects TRBV18 to TRBJ1-2; 8 nucleotides line up with TRBD1. This CDR3 contains 14 residues. Looked up from germline, CDR1 is KGHSH and CDR2 is LQKENI. V was pared by 3 bases and J by 11 bases, with 11 bases of the junction left unmatched. CDR3 residues: CASSPSDRAEEYTF. The DNA of the CDR3 is TGTGCCAGCTCACCTTCGGACAGGGCGGAAGAGTACACCTTC.

This chain links TRBV27 with TRBJ1-2; D uncertain. CDR3 size: 15 residues. Trimming stripped 1 base from V and 6 bases from J, with 15 bases between. Germline V gene data show CDR1 as MNHEY and CDR2 as SMNVEV (reference sequence). For the CDR3, the DNA is TGTGCCAGCAGTTTATTGACTCCCCCGGGGAATGGCTACACCTTC. Amino acid sequence: CASSLLTPPGNGYTF.

This sequence joins TRBV9 and TRBJ2-5; TRBD1 might be the D (6 bases). CDR3 length: 16 residues. From germline, CDR1 is SGDLS and CDR2 YYNGEE. Trimming shortened V by 2 bases and J by 5 bases, and 19 bases separated the two germline ends. CDR3 loop: CASSVEGVGLRETQYF. As DNA, the CDR3 is TGTGCCAGCAGCGTTGAGGGGGTGGGTCTTAGGGAGACCCAGTACTTC.

This clone has just one count. The V gene is TRBV4-1, the J gene TRBJ2-2, with 7 bases fitting TRBD1. Trimming cost V 3 bases and J 8 bases; bases outside gene matches: 6. The CDR3 contains 14 residues. Germline CDR1 and CDR2: MGHRA and YSYEKL. The CDR3 sequence: CASSQKTGSGELFF. The DNA of the CDR3 is TGCGCCAGCAGCCAGAAGACAGGGTCAGGGGAGCTGTTTTTT.

In regard to this clone: At one boundary the junction diverges from the germline segment, which might be a read error. The J gene is TRBJ2-1, the V gene TRBV15; D unresolved. CDR3 length: 13 residues. Germline CDR1 reads LNHNV; CDR2 reads YYDKDF (reference sequence). CDR3: CATRAASSNEQFF. In DNA, the CDR3 is TGTGCCACCCGCGCCGCCTCCTCCAATGAGCAGTTCTTC.

This sequence joins TRBV6-1 and TRBJ1-3; D is uncertain. This CDR3 spans 14 amino acids. Germline lookup yields CDR1 MNHNS and CDR2 SASEGT. V lost 8 bases to trimming and J lost 0 bases, with 11 bases between them. The CDR3 bases are TGTGCCAGCTCGCCCGCCAGCTCTGGAAACACCATATATTTT. It encodes CASSPASSGNTIYF.

The rearrangement joins TRBV5-1 to TRBJ2-1; D gene ambiguous. V lost 2 bases and J lost 4, with 10 bases in between. This CDR3 spans 14 amino acids. Per the germline V gene, CDR1 is SGHRS and CDR2 is YFSETQ. Written as DNA, the CDR3 is TGCGCCAGCAGCTTCCTCTCTAGTTACAATGAGCAGTTCTTC. Its translation is CASSFLSSYNEQFF.

The chain recombines TRBV15 with TRBJ2-3; a possible D gene is TRBD1 (6 bases). Between the trimmed V and J ends, which lost 4 bases and 8 bases, there was a span of 28 bases. Germline lookup yields CDR1 LNHNV and CDR2 YYDKDF (reference sequence). The length of the CDR3 is 18 residues. The CDR3 region is CATSTWSTQGQRLGTQYF. In DNA form, the CDR3 reads TGTGCCACCAGCACCTGGTCTACACAGGGCCAAAGGCTGGGTACGCAGTATTTT.

The chain uses TRBV30 and TRBJ2-1; maybe TRBD1 (6 bases). Germline V gene data show CDR1 as GTSNPN and CDR2 as SVGIG (reference sequence). CDR3 length: 13 residues. The V and J ends lost 5 bases and 3 bases respectively, with 11 bases between them. For the CDR3, the DNA is TGTGCCTGGGAAACAGGGAACTACAATGAGCAGTTCTTC. Amino acid sequence: CAWETGNYNEQFF.

Details on this clone: Compared with germline, one end of the junction differs, possibly owing to a read error. This chain uses TRBV4-3 with TRBJ1-5, with a weak D call TRBD1 (5 bases). The CDR3 length is 16 residues. Per the germline V gene, CDR1 is LGHNA and CDR2 is YSLEER. The CDR3 DNA sequence: TGCGCCAGCAGCCAAGATATTCAGGGAGGGGCTCAGTCCCAGCATTTT. This translates into CASSQDIQGGAQSQHF.

The sample holds one count of this clone. The CDR3 loop reads CASSFAISGTGNEQFF. The CDR3 DNA is TGTGCCAGCAGCTTCGCCATTAGCGGGACTGGAAATGAGCAGTTCTTC. The rearrangement joins TRBV11-2 to TRBJ2-1, with 8 nucleotides matching TRBD2. The J segment lost 7 bases and the V segment lost 3 bases, leaving 11 bases of the junction unmatched. The germline V gene has CDR1 SGHAT and CDR2 FQNNGV. There are 16 residues in the CDR3. The whole variable domain, remainder taken from reference TRBV11-2 and TRBJ2-1, is EAGVAQSPRYKIIEKRQSVAFWCNPISGHATLYWYQQILGQGPKLLIQFQNNGVVDDSQLPKDRFSAERLKGVDSTLKIQPAKLEDSAVYLCASSFAISGTGNEQFFGPGTRLTVL.

The chain uses TRBV5-8 and TRBJ2-2, with 7 bases matching TRBD1. In germline, CDR1 is SGHTS, CDR2 YDEGEE. CDR3 length: 18 residues. V was pared by 4 bases and J by 4 bases, with 16 bases of the junction left unmatched. The CDR3 region is CASSRSPDRAWTTGELFF. CDR3 DNA: TGTGCCAGCAGCCGAAGCCCAGACAGGGCCTGGACCACCGGGGAGCTGTTTTTT.

The chain uses TRBV6-6 and TRBJ2-3, with 14 bases aligning to TRBD2. The CDR3 has 16 amino acids. V lost 0 bases to trimming and J lost 8 bases; unmatched junction nucleotides: 4. Germline-derived CDR1 and CDR2 are MNHNY and SVGAGI (reference sequence). The CDR3 loop is CASSYSRLAGGSTQYF. Written as DNA, the CDR3 is TGTGCCAGCAGTTACTCGAGACTAGCGGGGGGGAGTACGCAGTATTTT.

This chain uses TRBV21-1 with TRBJ1-5; whether TRBD1, the table's D call, matches the DNA was not checked. TRBV21-1 is noted as a pseudogene. There are 11 residues in the CDR3. Written as DNA, the CDR3 is TGTGCCGGGCGTTGTCATCAGCCCCAGCATTTT. Residues: CAGRCHQPQHF.

The chain uses TRBV30 and TRBJ2-1; TRBD2 matches at 15 bases. V shed 0 bases, J shed 7 bases, and the junction held 7 bases outside the gene matches. Germline CDR1 reads GTSNPN; CDR2 reads SVGIG (reference sequence). This CDR3 has 17 amino acids. The CDR3 is CAWSVLRTSGGGNEQFF. In nucleotides, the CDR3 is TGTGCCTGGAGTGTACTGAGGACTAGCGGGGGGGGGAATGAGCAGTTCTTC.

The V and J genes are TRBV7-9 and TRBJ1-2; the match to TRBD1 covers 7 bases. Germline lookup yields CDR1 SEHNR and CDR2 FQNEAQ (reference sequence). The CDR3 totals 14 residues. The junction had 11 bases not matched to a gene; V was cut back by 5 bases and J by 8 bases. The CDR3 bases are TGTGCCAGCAGCCATCTGCAGGGGGTCTCGGGCTACACCTTC. Translation: CASSHLQGVSGYTF.

The gene calls are TRBV4-2 and TRBJ1-2; unclear D gene. Germline values: CDR1 LGHNA, CDR2 YNFKEQ. The CDR3 sequence is 14 residues long. V shed 0 bases and J shed 4 bases, with 9 bases lying between them. Written as DNA, the CDR3 is TGTGCCAGCAGCCAAGATGGGAGCACCTATGGCTACACCTTC. Translating gives CASSQDGSTYGYTF.

For the CDR3, the DNA is TGTGCCAGCAGCCTTCCAGGGGCGGGCACCGGGGAGCTGTTTTTT. It translates to CASSLPGAGTGELFF. The V gene is TRBV7-9, the J gene TRBJ2-2, with D tentatively TRBD1 (6 bases). The CDR3 is 15 residues long. Germline CDR1 SEHNR, CDR2 FQNEAQ (reference sequence). V lost 5 bases, J lost 4 bases, and 14 bases lay in between.

J is TRBJ1-1 and V is TRBV9; 9 positions agree with TRBD1. V trimming: 3 bases; J trimming: 5 bases; junction bases outside the gene matches: 5. Germline V CDR1 and CDR2: SGDLS, YYNGEE. This CDR3 spans 14 amino acids. The CDR3 spells CASSAGQGGTEAFF. CDR3 nucleotide sequence: TGTGCCAGCAGCGCGGGACAGGGAGGAACTGAAGCTTTCTTT.

The genes are TRBV6-5 and TRBJ1-2; D is unclear. The V gene lost 2 bases and the J gene lost 1 base, with 14 bases spanning the gap. The CDR3 consists of 16 residues. Germline V gene lookup returns CDR1 MNHEY and CDR2 SVGAGI. CDR3 region: CASSYGSRVDNYGYTF. CDR3 nucleotide sequence: TGTGCCAGCAGTTACGGGTCGAGGGTAGATAACTATGGCTACACCTTC.

The chain links TRBV2 to TRBJ2-6; the D gene is possibly TRBD2 (5 bases). Germline CDR1 and CDR2: SNHLY and FYNNEI. V shed 9 bases and J shed 2 bases, with 8 bases lying between them. The CDR3 is 13 amino acids. CDR3 coding DNA: TGTGCCAGGGCGGGCACTGGGGCCAACGTCCTGACTTTC. The encoded protein is CARAGTGANVLTF.

The chain combines TRBV30 with TRBJ1-2; 7 bases map to TRBD1. Germline V CDR1 and CDR2: GTSNPN, SVGIG (reference sequence). J was trimmed by 5 bases and V by 0 bases; bases with no gene match: 6. The CDR3 spans 14 residues. CDR3 in amino acids: CAWSVGTASYGYTF. The DNA of the CDR3 is TGTGCCTGGAGTGTCGGGACAGCTTCATATGGCTACACCTTC.

This clone was observed once. The CDR3 DNA reads TGTGCCAGCAGCGTAGAGGGACTAGCGGGAAGAGAGACCCAGTACTTC. Residues: CASSVEGLAGRETQYF. The chain combines TRBV9 with TRBJ2-5; TRBD2 matches 13 bases. Germline V lookup: CDR1 SGDLS, CDR2 YYNGEE. J was trimmed by 4 bases and V by 0 bases; bases with no gene match: 3. The CDR3 covers 16 residues.

The chain is built from TRBV6-5 and TRBJ1-6, with D uncertain. V was pared by 0 bases and J by 7 bases, with 10 bases between. Germline V CDR1 and CDR2: MNHEY, SVGAGI. The CDR3 is 15 residues long. CDR3 protein: CASSYSKAKNSPLHF. DNA for the CDR3: TGTGCCAGCAGTTACTCGAAAGCAAAGAATTCACCCCTCCACTTT.